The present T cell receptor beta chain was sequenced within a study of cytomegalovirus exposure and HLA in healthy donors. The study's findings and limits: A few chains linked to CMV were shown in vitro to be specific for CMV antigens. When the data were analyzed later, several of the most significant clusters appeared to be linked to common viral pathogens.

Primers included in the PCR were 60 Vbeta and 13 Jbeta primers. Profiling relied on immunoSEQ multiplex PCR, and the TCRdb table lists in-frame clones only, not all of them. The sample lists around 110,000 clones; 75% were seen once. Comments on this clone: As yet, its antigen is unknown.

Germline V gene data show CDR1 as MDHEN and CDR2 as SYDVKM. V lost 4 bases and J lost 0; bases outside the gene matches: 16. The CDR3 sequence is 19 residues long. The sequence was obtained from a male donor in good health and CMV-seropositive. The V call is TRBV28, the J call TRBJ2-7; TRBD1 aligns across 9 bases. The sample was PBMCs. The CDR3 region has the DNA TGTGCCAGCAGTTCCCTCCGGGACAGGGAGGGGTGGTGCTCCTACGAGCAGTACTTC. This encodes CASSSLRDREGWCSYEQYF.